These T cell receptor beta chains were read from a single sample in a study of blood T cell repertoires in COVID-19. Clones were sequenced by immunoSEQ multiplex PCR, and TCRdb holds only the in-frame ones, with some missing. The repertoire includes 15,000 to 20,000 clones, around 90% of them detected once, and roughly a third sits in the top ten. The sequencing input was peripheral blood. These receptors all come from a woman of 80 years or more with COVID-19, enrolled during active disease. Each CDR3 is given with its conserved first and last residue. Fields, in order: clone size, V gene, CDR3 length, D gene, J gene, CDR3 DNA, CDR3 protein. The D gene is left open where the match is weak. Clone size appears in some rows only: once, few, many, or a class for an expanded clone.

size: -
V: TRBV5-3
length: 14
D: -
J: TRBJ1-5
DNA: TGTGCCAGAAGCCACGAGAGCATTAATCAGCCCCAGCATTTT
CDR3: CARSHESINQPQHF

size: -
V: TRBV4-2
length: 15
D: TRBD2
J: TRBJ2-5
DNA: TGTGCCAGCAGCCAAGTCAGGACTAGCGGGGAGACCCAGTACTTC
CDR3: CASSQVRTSGETQYF

size: -
V: TRBV5-4
length: 16
D: TRBD2
J: TRBJ2-1
DNA: TGTGCCAGCAGCCCTATCAGCGGGAGTAGGTACAATGAGCAGTTCTTC
CDR3: CASSPISGSRYNEQFF

size: -
V: TRBV5-1
length: 14
D: -
J: TRBJ2-5
DNA: TGCGCCAGCAGCTTGACTCGTGGTATAGAGACCCAGTACTTC
CDR3: CASSLTRGIETQYF

size: -
V: TRBV11-3
length: 15
D: TRBD1
J: TRBJ2-5
DNA: TGTGCCAGCAGCTTGGGGGACAGGGGCGAAGAGACCCAGTACTTC
CDR3: CASSLGDRGEETQYF

size: -
V: TRBV11-3
length: 13
D: -
J: TRBJ1-1
DNA: TGTGCCAGCAGCCGGACACGGGTCACTGAAGCTTTCTTT
CDR3: CASSRTRVTEAFF

size: -
V: TRBV4-2
length: 17
D: TRBD2
J: TRBJ2-5
DNA: TGTGCCAGCAGCCAAGATCTACGGGGGGGAGTTCAAGAGACCCAGTACTTC
CDR3: CASSQDLRGGVQETQYF

size: few
V: TRBV5-1
length: 11
D: -
J: TRBJ2-1
DNA: TGCGCCAGCAGCTCGGGGGATGAGCAGTTCTTC
CDR3: CASSSGDEQFF

size: -
V: TRBV4-3
length: 14
D: -
J: TRBJ2-7
DNA: TGCGCCAGCAGCCAAGACCCGAGTGGCGGGGAGCAGTACTTC
CDR3: CASSQDPSGGEQYF

size: -
V: TRBV5-6
length: 15
D: TRBD1
J: TRBJ2-1
DNA: TGTGCCAGCAGACGACAGGGCGTCGGGATTAATGAGCAGTTCTTC
CDR3: CASRRQGVGINEQFF

size: -
V: TRBV6-4
length: 13
D: TRBD1
J: TRBJ2-7
DNA: TGTGCCAGCAGTACAGGGGAAGGAAACGAGCAGTACTTC
CDR3: CASSTGEGNEQYF

size: -
V: TRBV28
length: 15
D: -
J: TRBJ1-6
DNA: TGTGCCAGCACCCCTCCGGGACAACCTAATTCACCCCTCCACTTT
CDR3: CASTPPGQPNSPLHF

size: once
V: TRBV28
length: 15
D: TRBD1
J: TRBJ1-6
DNA: TGTGCCAGCAGACCCCGGGACAGGGGGAATTCACCCCTCCACTTT
CDR3: CASRPRDRGNSPLHF

size: -
V: TRBV6-6
length: 15
D: TRBD1
J: TRBJ1-5
DNA: TGTGCCAGCAGTTCCAGGGGGCCCGATAATCAGCCCCAGCATTTT
CDR3: CASSSRGPDNQPQHF

size: -
V: TRBV28
length: 15
D: TRBD1
J: TRBJ1-4
DNA: TGTGCCAGCAGTTTACCCGGGACAGGGTATGAAAAACTGTTTTTT
CDR3: CASSLPGTGYEKLFF

size: once
V: TRBV9
length: 15
D: -
J: TRBJ1-1
DNA: TGTGCCAGCAGCGTCGGATGGACAGCGAACACTGAAGCTTTCTTT
CDR3: CASSVGWTANTEAFF

size: few
V: TRBV12-3/TRBV12-4
length: 13
D: -
J: TRBJ2-6
DNA: TGTGCCAGCAGTTCGTCCGGGGCCAACGTCCTGACTTTC
CDR3: CASSSSGANVLTF

size: few
V: TRBV7-2
length: 15
D: -
J: TRBJ2-7
DNA: TGTGCCAGCAGCTTAGCCGGAGGGGCCTCCTACGAGCAGTACTTC
CDR3: CASSLAGGASYEQYF

size: -
V: TRBV19
length: 15
D: TRBD1
J: TRBJ1-1
DNA: TGTGCCAGTAGTACACAGGGGTCGTTTTACACTGAAGCTTTCTTT
CDR3: CASSTQGSFYTEAFF

size: -
V: TRBV2
length: 13
D: -
J: TRBJ1-6
DNA: TGTGCCAGCAGTGAAGACAGGTTTTCACCCCTCCACTTT
CDR3: CASSEDRFSPLHF

size: -
V: TRBV5-1
length: 17
D: TRBD1
J: TRBJ1-1
DNA: TGCGCCAGCAGCTTGGGCCCACAGGGGCGGGGTAGGACTGAAGCTTTCTTT
CDR3: CASSLGPQGRGRTEAFF

size: -
V: TRBV6-5
length: 13
D: -
J: TRBJ1-2
DNA: TGTGCCAGCAGAACCGGGACTGCCTATGGCTACACCTTC
CDR3: CASRTGTAYGYTF

size: -
V: TRBV5-8
length: 14
D: TRBD1
J: TRBJ2-5
DNA: TGTGCCAGCCCCTTGGGGACAGGGCTAGAGACCCAGTACTTC
CDR3: CASPLGTGLETQYF

size: -
V: TRBV7-2
length: 16
D: TRBD2
J: TRBJ2-2
DNA: TGTGCCAGCAGCTTAGATAGCGGGAGAAGCACCGGGGAGCTGTTTTTT
CDR3: CASSLDSGRSTGELFF

size: -
V: TRBV5-1
length: 14
D: TRBD1
J: TRBJ1-6
DNA: TGCGCCAGCAGACCCGGGACAGGGCCTTCACCCCTCCACTTT
CDR3: CASRPGTGPSPLHF

size: once
V: TRBV28
length: 14
D: -
J: TRBJ1-1
DNA: TGTGCCTCTGAAAGGGGTTACGTTGGCACTGAAGCTTTCTTT
CDR3: CASERGYVGTEAFF

size: -
V: TRBV18
length: 14
D: TRBD1
J: TRBJ2-7
DNA: TGTGCCAGCTCACGAGGGACAGAAACCTACGAGCAGTACTTC
CDR3: CASSRGTETYEQYF

size: -
V: TRBV11-1
length: 15
D: -
J: TRBJ2-1
DNA: TGTGCCAGCAGTTTCGCTTGGAGCTCCTACAATGAGCAGTTCTTC
CDR3: CASSFAWSSYNEQFF

size: -
V: TRBV5-6
length: 14
D: -
J: TRBJ2-3
DNA: TGTGCCAGCAGCCCTTGGGACTTAACAGATACGCAGTATTTT
CDR3: CASSPWDLTDTQYF

size: once
V: TRBV11-2
length: 14
D: -
J: TRBJ1-1
DNA: TGTGCCAGCAGCTTAGATCGGGGAGACACTGAAGCTTTCTTT
CDR3: CASSLDRGDTEAFF

size: -
V: TRBV20-1
length: 11
D: -
J: TRBJ1-2
DNA: TGCAGTGCTAGACCGCAGGGGAGCTACACCTTC
CDR3: CSARPQGSYTF

size: -
V: TRBV28
length: 17
D: TRBD2
J: TRBJ2-1
DNA: TGTGCCAGCAGTCCCCCCTTAGCGGGAGGCCCCTACAATGAGCAGTTCTTC
CDR3: CASSPPLAGGPYNEQFF

size: -
V: TRBV28
length: 18
D: TRBD2
J: TRBJ2-1
DNA: TGTGCCAGCAGTTTTCCCCTGCCTAGTAGCGGGAGATCCAATGAGCAGTTCTTC
CDR3: CASSFPLPSSGRSNEQFF

size: once
V: TRBV6-5
length: 14
D: TRBD1
J: TRBJ1-4
DNA: TGTGCCAGCAAGGTGGGACAGGGTAGTGAAAAACTGTTTTTT
CDR3: CASKVGQGSEKLFF

size: -
V: TRBV28
length: 15
D: TRBD1
J: TRBJ1-2
DNA: TGTGCCAGCAGCCCTGGGACAGGGGCTAACTATGGCTACACCTTC
CDR3: CASSPGTGANYGYTF

size: once
V: TRBV29-1
length: 17
D: TRBD1
J: TRBJ2-3
DNA: TGCAGCGTTGAAGATCTGCGGGACAGGAGATACACAGATACGCAGTATTTT
CDR3: CSVEDLRDRRYTDTQYF

size: -
V: TRBV6-5
length: 14
D: -
J: TRBJ2-3
DNA: TGTGCCAGCGACGACAGGCCTCCCCAGGATACGCAGTATTTT
CDR3: CASDDRPPQDTQYF

size: -
V: TRBV5-1
length: 15
D: -
J: TRBJ2-5
DNA: TGCGCCAGCAGCTTGGAGGGCCTTCAGGGGGAGACCCAGTACTTC
CDR3: CASSLEGLQGETQYF

size: once
V: TRBV21-1
length: 16
D: -
J: TRBJ1-3
DNA: TGTGCCAGCAGCAAAGTTCGACGGAGAGAGGGAAACACCATATATTTT
CDR3: CASSKVRRREGNTIYF

size: -
V: TRBV6-5
length: 13
D: -
J: TRBJ2-1
DNA: TGTGCCAGCAGGAGGGCGTATTTAAATGAGCAGTTCTTC
CDR3: CASRRAYLNEQFF

size: -
V: TRBV19
length: 16
D: TRBD2
J: TRBJ2-7
DNA: TGTGCCAGTACCACTGGGGAGGGGCGGGGAAACAACGAGCAGTACTTC
CDR3: CASTTGEGRGNNEQYF

size: -
V: TRBV6-6
length: 19
D: TRBD1
J: TRBJ1-5
DNA: TGTGCCAGCAGTCCCGGCCGGGTCAGGGGGTTTGAAAGTGGTCAGCCCCAGCATTTT
CDR3: CASSPGRVRGFESGQPQHF

size: -
V: TRBV7-2
length: 18
D: TRBD1
J: TRBJ2-7
DNA: TGTGCCAGCAGCTTAGGGGCCGGCAGGGGGCAATTTGAATACGAGCAGTACTTC
CDR3: CASSLGAGRGQFEYEQYF

size: -
V: TRBV5-1
length: 15
D: -
J: TRBJ2-2
DNA: TGCGCCAGCAGCTTGGCGGGGGCGAACACCGGGGAGCTGTTTTTT
CDR3: CASSLAGANTGELFF

size: once
V: TRBV7-3
length: 16
D: -
J: TRBJ2-1
DNA: TGTGCCAGCAGCTTATCGGCACCGGACAGCTACAATGAGCAGTTCTTC
CDR3: CASSLSAPDSYNEQFF

size: -
V: TRBV19
length: 15
D: TRBD1
J: TRBJ1-4
DNA: TGTGCCAGTACTTGGACAGGGTTGGGTAATGAAAAACTGTTTTTT
CDR3: CASTWTGLGNEKLFF

size: -
V: TRBV5-1
length: 16
D: -
J: TRBJ1-3
DNA: TGCGCCAGCAGCTTGGAGGGAGGGTCGACTGGAAACACCATATATTTT
CDR3: CASSLEGGSTGNTIYF

size: once
V: TRBV12-3/TRBV12-4
length: 13
D: -
J: TRBJ1-2
DNA: TGTGCCAGCAGTCATCCTACAGGGCTCGGCTACACCTTC
CDR3: CASSHPTGLGYTF

size: once
V: TRBV2
length: 15
D: -
J: TRBJ2-2
DNA: TGTGCCAGCAGTCGCGGGGTAGCGAACACCGGGGAGCTGTTTTTT
CDR3: CASSRGVANTGELFF

size: -
V: TRBV6-5
length: 15
D: TRBD1
J: TRBJ2-7
DNA: TGTGCCAGCAGTTACTCAGGGGGCCCGTCCTACGAGCAGTACTTC
CDR3: CASSYSGGPSYEQYF

size: -
V: TRBV28
length: 14
D: TRBD1
J: TRBJ1-3
DNA: TGTGCCAGCAGTGAGTGGACAGGAGGAAACACCATATATTTT
CDR3: CASSEWTGGNTIYF

size: -
V: TRBV7-9
length: 13
D: -
J: TRBJ1-5
DNA: TGTGCCAGCAGCTTATGGGGCGATCAGCCCCAGCATTTT
CDR3: CASSLWGDQPQHF

size: -
V: TRBV2
length: 14
D: -
J: TRBJ2-5
DNA: TGTGCCAGCCGTGCAGCAGTTTCAAGAGATACCCAGTACTTC
CDR3: CASRAAVSRDTQYF

size: -
V: TRBV28
length: 14
D: -
J: TRBJ1-6
DNA: TGTGCCAGCATGACGGGTTTTCTGAATTCACCCCTCCACTTT
CDR3: CASMTGFLNSPLHF

size: -
V: TRBV15
length: 18
D: TRBD2
J: TRBJ2-2
DNA: TGTGCCACCAGCAGAGATAGCGGGATGCTGGGTTGGACCGGGGAGCTGTTTTTT
CDR3: CATSRDSGMLGWTGELFF

size: -
V: TRBV11-2
length: 16
D: TRBD1
J: TRBJ1-3
DNA: TGTGCCAGCAGCCGACAGGGGGCGAAGATACAAAGCACCATATATTTT
CDR3: CASSRQGAKIQSTIYF